Each of the 5 T cell receptor beta chains below was sequenced from the same sample in a study of T cell changes during pregnancy in multiple sclerosis (dated by TCRdb to between 2018 and 2021). Preparation of the library involved the immunoSEQ multiplex PCR assay. Imported from immuneACCESS, the table was reduced by TCRdb to in-frame sequences with V and J called. These copies leave out some clones; in studies compared against another copy, an unresolved V gene accounts for under half, and the cause of the remainder is not known. For this sample there are 30,000 to 40,000 clones; 85% to 90% appear just once. Jointly, the top ten make up 6% to 7.5% of the sample. The starting material was CD8+ T cells from peripheral blood mononuclear cells, obtained in the third trimester of pregnancy. These receptors all come from a female donor with multiple sclerosis, enrolled in a pregnancy study.

The gene calls are TRBV11-2 and TRBJ2-7, with 10 bases fitting TRBD2. The length of the CDR3 is 15 residues. Looked up from germline, CDR1 is SGHAT and CDR2 is FQNNGV. With V trimmed by 5 bases and J by 3 bases, 7 bases remained unmatched. The CDR3 DNA is TGTGCCAGCAGCCTCGAGGCTAGCGGGGGCTACGAGCAGTACTTC. Residues: CASSLEASGGYEQYF.

J is TRBJ2-1 and V is TRBV28, with D possibly TRBD2 on 5 matching bases. This CDR3 contains 16 residues. The V end was cut by 6 bases, the J end by 8 bases, with 23 bases between. The germline V gene encodes CDR1 MDHEN and CDR2 SYDVKM. CDR3 bases: TGTGCCAGCAGCCTACTCATTATCGGCGAGGAGGATGAGCAGTTCTTC. It encodes CASSLLIIGEEDEQFF.

The chain has TRBV7-9 and TRBJ1-1; perhaps TRBD1 as D (5 bases). The germline gives CDR1 SEHNR, CDR2 FQNEAQ (reference sequence). CDR3 length: 15 amino acids. The V end was cut by 5 bases, the J end by 5 bases, with 18 bases between. CDR3 DNA sequence: TGTGCCAGCAGCGCCCTCGGGCAGGGTAAGACTGAAGCTTTCTTT. It specifies CASSALGQGKTEAFF.

This clone was counted between two and nine times. The chain uses TRBV4-1 and TRBJ1-6; 7 nucleotides line up with TRBD1. Germline CDR1 reads MGHRA; CDR2 reads YSYEKL. CDR3 size: 17 residues. Losses at the gene ends were 0 bases for V and 7 bases for J; bases not matched to a gene: 9. The CDR3 reads CASSQDHRGFRNSPLHF. DNA for the CDR3: TGCGCCAGCAGCCAAGATCACAGGGGTTTTAGGAATTCACCCCTCCACTTT.

The chain has TRBV5-1 and TRBJ1-2; TRBD1 matches at 7 bases. Losses at the gene ends were 3 bases for V and 4 bases for J; bases not matched to a gene: 6. Germline CDR1 is SGHRS and CDR2 is YFSETQ. The CDR3 length is 14 residues. Here the CDR3 reads CASSSDRISYGYTF. The CDR3 DNA reads as TGCGCCAGCAGCTCGGACAGGATCAGCTATGGCTACACCTTC. Supplemented by reference TRBV5-1 and TRBJ1-2, the full variable domain reads KAGVTQTPRYLIKTRGQQVTLSCSPISGHRSVSWYQQTPGQGLQFLFEYFSETQRNKGNFPGRFSGRQFSNSRSEMNVSTLELGDSALYLCASSSDRISYGYTFGSGTRLTVV.